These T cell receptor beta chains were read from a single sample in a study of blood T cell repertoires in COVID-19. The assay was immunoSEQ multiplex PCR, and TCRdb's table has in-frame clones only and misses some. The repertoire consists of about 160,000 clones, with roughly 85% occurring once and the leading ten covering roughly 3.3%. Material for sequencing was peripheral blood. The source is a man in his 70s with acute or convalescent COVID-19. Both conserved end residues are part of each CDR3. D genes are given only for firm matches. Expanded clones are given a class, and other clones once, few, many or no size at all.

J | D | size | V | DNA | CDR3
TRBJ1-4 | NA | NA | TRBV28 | TGTGCCTTGGGGCAGCCAAATGAAAAACTGTTTTTT | CALGQPNEKLFF
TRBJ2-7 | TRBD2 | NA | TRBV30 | TGTGCCTGGAGTTCCCTACTAGCGGGAGCCAGCTCCTACGAGCAGTACTTC | CAWSSLLAGASSYEQYF
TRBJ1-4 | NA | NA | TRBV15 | TGTGCCACCAGCAGAGATAGACAGAATGAAAAACTGTTTTTT | CATSRDRQNEKLFF
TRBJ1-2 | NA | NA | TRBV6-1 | TGTGCCAGCAGTGAATTTACAGGGAGTTATGGCTACACCTTC | CASSEFTGSYGYTF
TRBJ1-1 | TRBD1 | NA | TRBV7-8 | TGTGCCAGCAGCTCATTCCCGGGACAGTTGATTTCCATGAACACTGAAGCTTTCTTT | CASSSFPGQLISMNTEAFF
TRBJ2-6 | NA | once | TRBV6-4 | TGTGCCAGCCGGAGCTCTGGGGCCAACGTCCTGACTTTC | CASRSSGANVLTF
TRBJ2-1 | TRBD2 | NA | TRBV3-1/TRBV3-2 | TGTGCCAGCAGCCAAGAGGCTAGCGGGAGCGGTAATGAGCAGTTCTTC | CASSQEASGSGNEQFF
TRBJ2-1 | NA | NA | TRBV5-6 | TGTGCCAGCAGCTTCCCAGTTGACAATGAGCAGTTCTTC | CASSFPVDNEQFF
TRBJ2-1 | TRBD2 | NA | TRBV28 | TGTGCCAGCAGGCTAGCGGAGTCTCGCTCCTACAATGAGCAGTTCTTC | CASRLAESRSYNEQFF
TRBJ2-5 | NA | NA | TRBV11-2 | TGTGCCAGCAGCTCCCTAGGGGGGGAAGAGACCCAGTACTTC | CASSSLGGEETQYF
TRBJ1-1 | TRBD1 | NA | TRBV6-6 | TGTGCCAGCAAAAGGACAGGGAAGGAGGAAGCTTTCTTT | CASKRTGKEEAFF
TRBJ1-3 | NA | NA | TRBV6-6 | TGTGCCAGCAGTCCCGGACATGGCTCTGGAAACACCATATATTTT | CASSPGHGSGNTIYF
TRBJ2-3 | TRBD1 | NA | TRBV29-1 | TGCAGCGTTGAAGGGACAGGGGAGCCAGATACGCAGTATTTT | CSVEGTGEPDTQYF
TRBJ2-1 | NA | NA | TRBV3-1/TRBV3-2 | TGTGCCAGCAGCCCCAGATACAATGAGCAGTTCTTC | CASSPRYNEQFF
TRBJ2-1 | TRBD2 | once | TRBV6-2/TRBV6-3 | TGTGCCAGCAGCGTAGCGGGAGCTTACTACAATGAGCAGTTCTTC | CASSVAGAYYNEQFF
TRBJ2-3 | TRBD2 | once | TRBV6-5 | TGTGCCAGCACCAGGGACTATAGCACAGATACGCAGTATTTT | CASTRDYSTDTQYF
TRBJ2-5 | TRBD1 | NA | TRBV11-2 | TGTGCCAGCAGCTCCGACAGGGGCGCGCTGATACAAGAGACCCAGTACTTC | CASSSDRGALIQETQYF
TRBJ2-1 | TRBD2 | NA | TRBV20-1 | TGCAGTGCTAGTATCCAGCCGGGACTAGCGGGAGTCGAGCAGTTCTTC | CSASIQPGLAGVEQFF
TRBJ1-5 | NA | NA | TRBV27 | TGTGCCAGCAGAGCCCGGGAACTTGGGAATCAGCCCCAGCATTTT | CASRARELGNQPQHF
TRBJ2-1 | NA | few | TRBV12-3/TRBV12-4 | TGTGCCAGCAGTTTATTACAGAATGAGCAGTTCTTC | CASSLLQNEQFF
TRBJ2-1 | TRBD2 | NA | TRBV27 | TGTGCCAGCAGATGGCTAGCGGGAATCTACAATGAGCAGTTCTTC | CASRWLAGIYNEQFF
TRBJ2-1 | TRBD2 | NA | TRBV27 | TGTGCCAGCAGTTCGGGACTAGCGGACTCTCATGAGCAGTTCTTC | CASSSGLADSHEQFF
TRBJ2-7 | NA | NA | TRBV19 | TGTGCCAGTAGTAACCAGGGTCCCTACGAGCAGTACTTC | CASSNQGPYEQYF
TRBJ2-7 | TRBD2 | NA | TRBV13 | TGTGCCAGCAGGAGGGAGGGCATCTACGAGCAGTACTTC | CASRREGIYEQYF
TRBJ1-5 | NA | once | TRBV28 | TGTGCCAGCAGTTCCGGTAGGGGAGGTAATCAGCCCCAGCATTTT | CASSSGRGGNQPQHF
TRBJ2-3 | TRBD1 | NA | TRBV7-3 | TGTGCCAGCAGCTCTACAGGGGGCGCGGGCACAGATACGCAGTATTTT | CASSSTGGAGTDTQYF
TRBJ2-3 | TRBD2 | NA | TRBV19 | TGTGCCAGTAGTATAGTCGGGCTAGCGGGAGGGGCAGATACGCAGTATTTT | CASSIVGLAGGADTQYF
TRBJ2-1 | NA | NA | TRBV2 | TGTGCCAGCACCTCTCGGGGGAGCTCCTACAATGAGCAGTTCTTC | CASTSRGSSYNEQFF
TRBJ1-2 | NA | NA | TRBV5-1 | TGCGCCAGCAGCTCGGGGGACTATGGCTACACCTTC | CASSSGDYGYTF
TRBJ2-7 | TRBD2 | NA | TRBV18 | TGTGCCAGCTCGGGCGGACTAGCGGGAGTGTACGAGCAGTACTTC | CASSGGLAGVYEQYF
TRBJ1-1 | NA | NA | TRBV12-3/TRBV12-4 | TGTGCCAGCAGTTTGAGGATGAACACTGAAGCTTTCTTT | CASSLRMNTEAFF
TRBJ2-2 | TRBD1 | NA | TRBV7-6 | TGTGCCAGCAGTCCAAACAACGGACAGGGCCCTAACACCGGGGAGCTGTTTTTT | CASSPNNGQGPNTGELFF
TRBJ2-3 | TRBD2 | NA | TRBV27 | TGTGCCAGCAGTTTATCTGTTCGAAATCCGGGACTAGCGGGAGAAGATACGCAGTATTTT | CASSLSVRNPGLAGEDTQYF
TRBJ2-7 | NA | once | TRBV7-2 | TGTGCCAGCAGCCCCTACTCAGGGGCCTACGAGCAGTACTTC | CASSPYSGAYEQYF
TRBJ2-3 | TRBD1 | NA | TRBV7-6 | TGTGCCAGCAGCTTAGTCAGGGGGCCCACAGATACGCAGTATTTT | CASSLVRGPTDTQYF
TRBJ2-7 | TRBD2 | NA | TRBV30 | TGTGCCTGGAGGGAAACCGGGACTAGCTCCTACGAGCAGTACTTC | CAWRETGTSSYEQYF
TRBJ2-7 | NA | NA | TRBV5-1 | TGCGCCAGCAGCACTCCCGACTACAGTACGGAGCAGTACTTC | CASSTPDYSTEQYF
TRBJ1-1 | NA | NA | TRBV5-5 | TGTGCCAGCAGCGCAACGGGGAACACTGAAGCTTTCTTT | CASSATGNTEAFF
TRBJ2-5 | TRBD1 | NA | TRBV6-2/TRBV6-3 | TGTGCCAGCAGTTATGATCGACAGGGGCAAGAGACCCAGTACTTC | CASSYDRQGQETQYF
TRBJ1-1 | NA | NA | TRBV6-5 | TGTGCCAGCAGTTACGAAACCGCGAAAATGAACACTGAAGCTTTCTTT | CASSYETAKMNTEAFF
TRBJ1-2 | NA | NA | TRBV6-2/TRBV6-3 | TGTGCCAGCAGTTACTCGGAGGTGATCAGCAATGGCTACACCTTC | CASSYSEVISNGYTF
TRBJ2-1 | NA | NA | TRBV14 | TGTGCCAGCAGCCGGTGGGCGGGACAGCCCCTGGACAATGAGCAGTTCTTC | CASSRWAGQPLDNEQFF
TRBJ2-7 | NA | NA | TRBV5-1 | TGCGCCAGCAGCTCCACTATTACCGGGTCACCCTACGAGCAGTACTTC | CASSSTITGSPYEQYF
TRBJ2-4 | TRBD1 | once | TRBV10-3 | TGTGCCATCAGTGAAGGACAGGAAAACATTCAGTACTTC | CAISEGQENIQYF